The subject of this entry is one T cell receptor beta chain. Its binding antigen is unknown. Nothing much larger sits one base from this clone, and base qualities are not available. CD8 naive samples were CD45RO-negative cells positively selected for CCR7, giving a CD45RA+CCR7+ population that excluded TemRA cells. Donors were healthy HIV-negative adults with no recently reported acute infections or vaccinations. Every donor was a Caucasian adult living in Nashville, Tennessee, USA. Blood was obtained by leukapheresis, after which PBMCs were separated by Ficoll-Histopaque density gradient centrifugation and cryopreserved in liquid nitrogen vapor phase. Purity and quantity of every magnetically sorted T cell population were checked by analytical flow cytometry. Each sorted fraction had its genomic DNA isolated and then quantified by UV absorbance on a Nanodrop 2000c. Using the deep immunoSEQ assay, multiplex PCR amplified TCR CDR3 regions from genomic DNA. Extracted genomic DNA from each cell subset was distributed evenly across all wells of several immunoSEQ 96-well plates, and each plate was treated as a replicate. Each replicate PCR for sorted subsets received around 0.2 ug genomic DNA, equal to tens of thousands of T cell genomes. Purified libraries were measured with a Qubit 3.0 fluorometer, size-checked on a Bioanalyzer 2100, and measured again with the KAPA Library Quantification kit. Every immunoSEQ 96-well plate was sequenced on a separate single-read 150-cycle Illumina NextSeq 550 flow cell. The original methods were these. Because the immunoSEQ output held only junctional sequences and lacked quality scores, the filtering could not match the filtering applied to full-length reads. Sequences were annotated with PyIR, a Python wrapper for IgBLAST v1.9, and V/J genes and CDR3 were assigned using IMGT germline references. Reads were filtered out if the reads had weak V/J assignments (E-value above 1e-6), no CDR3, stop codons, out-of-frame junctions, or ambiguous translated residues. V3J clonotypes were defined as sequences sharing an identical inferred V gene, J gene, and CDR3 amino acid sequence. Percentage overlap between repertoires was calculated by dividing the number of shared unique clonotypes by the size of the smaller repertoire. Three approaches were used to assess repertoire richness: RTK rarefaction, the Chao1 estimator, and Recon v2.1 estimates of unobserved clonotypes. Generation probabilities for all TCRbeta clonotypes obtained by the gDNA method from a handful of donors were computed using OLGA. TCRdb's version of the immuneACCESS table is confined to in-frame rearrangements and falls short of the full clone set. An unresolved V gene accounts for under half of the shortfall where checked; the remainder is of unknown origin. The V and J calls and clone size were taken over from that table, and D and trimming were inferred from the DNA. The sample has some 2.1 million clones on record, less than 95% of them singletons. The ten largest clones take up more than 0.95% of the sample.

This specimen belongs to a study of shared clonotypes between healthy human individuals (dated by TCRdb to the early 2020s). Concerning the study at large: A few men and a couple of women, aged 18 to 49 years, made up the cohort. For each donor, three plates each were used for CD4 naive and CD4 memory, two plates were used for CD8 naive, and one plate was used for CD8 memory. The study deeply sequenced blood TCR repertoires of roughly five healthy adults to estimate repertoire size and the extent of clonotype sharing between individuals. To increase sequencing depth and limit assay-specific biases, TCR repertoire library preparation and sequencing were carried out by different laboratories using diverse techniques. Between about 0.94 and 8.9 billion PBMCs per donor were obtained by leukapheresis. The study at large found these results: Only blood was sampled, and tissue TCR repertoires likely differ from those in blood. Larger estimated clonotype richness was generally found for naive subsets than for memory subsets. Rarefaction of sorted-subset datasets indicated incomplete sequencing despite the large sequencing depth. Because the study included a small number of donors, the genetic and exposure-history diversity represented was limited. Compared with non-shared clonotypes, clonotypes shared by all four sorted-subset donors had higher generation probabilities. Across a handful of donors, 4.5% to 6.5% of naive CD4, 3% to 4% of naive CD8, about 2% of memory CD4, and roughly 0.41% of memory CD8 clonotypes were shared. Pairwise subsampling led to the expectation that sequencing depth would affect the degree of clonotype sharing among donors.

The receptor was derived from a man aged 18 to 35 in good health. Sequencing was done on a sample of naive CD8+ T cells sorted from blood. Taken with the paper, the label for cell subset or site translates to: CD45RA+CCR7+.

The DNA is as follows: TGTGCCAGCAGTTACCTCAACTATGGCTACACCTTC. Translated, this gives CASSYLNYGYTF. The chain was built from TRBV6-5 and TRBJ1-2; a confident D gene designation cannot be given. According to the germline V gene, CDR1 reads MNHEY and CDR2 reads SVGAGI. The CDR3 has 12 amino acids, counting the end cysteine and phenylalanine. CDR3 DNA only is kept here, 36 bases in frame from base 1. V is reduced by 2 bases and J by 2 bases, leaving a spacing of 3 bases between them.